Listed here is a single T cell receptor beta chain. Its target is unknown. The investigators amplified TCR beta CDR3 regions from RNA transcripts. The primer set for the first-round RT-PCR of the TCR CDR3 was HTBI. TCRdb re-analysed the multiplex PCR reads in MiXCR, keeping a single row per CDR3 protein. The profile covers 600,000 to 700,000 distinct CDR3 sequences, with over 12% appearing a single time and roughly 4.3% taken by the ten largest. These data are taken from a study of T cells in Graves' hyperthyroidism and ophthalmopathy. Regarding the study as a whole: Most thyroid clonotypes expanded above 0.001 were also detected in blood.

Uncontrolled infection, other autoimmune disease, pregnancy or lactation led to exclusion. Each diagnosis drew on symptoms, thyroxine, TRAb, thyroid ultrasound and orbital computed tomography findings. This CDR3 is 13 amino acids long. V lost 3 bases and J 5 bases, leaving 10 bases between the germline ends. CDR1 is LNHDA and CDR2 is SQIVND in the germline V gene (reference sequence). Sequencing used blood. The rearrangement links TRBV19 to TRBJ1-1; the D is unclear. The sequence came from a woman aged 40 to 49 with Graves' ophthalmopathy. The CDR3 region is CASSMVAVTEAFF. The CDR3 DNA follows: TGTGCCAGTAGTATGGTGGCAGTTACTGAAGCTTTCTTT.